The 20 T cell receptor beta chains below were found in one sample sequenced in a study of CD8 T cells in Susac syndrome. Random hexamers primed reverse transcription of 0.5 to 1 ug RNA. TCRdb independently ran MiXCR on the immunoSEQ multiplex PCR reads; one entry per CDR3 protein. The sample lists about 280,000 distinct CDR3 sequences, 85% occurring once. Sequencing used CD8+ T cells from PBMCs. Receptors originate from a human donor with multiple sclerosis.

The rearrangement uses TRBV6-4 and TRBJ2-3; 9 positions match TRBD2. In germline, CDR1 is MRHNA, CDR2 SNTAGT. With V trimmed by 4 bases and J by 6 bases, 8 bases remained unmatched. This CDR3 is built from 15 residues. CDR3 nucleotides: TGTGCCAGCAGTGCGGCGCCTAGCGGGACGGATACGCAGTATTTT. It translates to CASSAAPSGTDTQYF.

V and J are TRBV6-1 and TRBJ2-1; D not certain. V was shortened by 0 bases and J by 8 bases, with 8 bases between the two germline ends. There are 13 residues in the CDR3. Germline CDR1 reads MNHNS; CDR2 reads SASEGT. Here the CDR3 DNA reads TGTGCCAGCAGTGAAGCGCTCGTGGATGAGCAGTTCTTC. Amino acid sequence: CASSEALVDEQFF.

This chain connects TRBV25-1 to TRBJ2-7; 10 positions match TRBD2. Looked up from germline, CDR1 is MGHDK and CDR2 is SYGVNS. The CDR3 is 15 residues long. The junction had 16 bases not matched to a gene; V was cut back by 10 bases and J by 7 bases. The CDR3: CATIQGLAGDGEQYF. CDR3 DNA sequence: TGTGCCACCATCCAGGGGCTAGCGGGAGACGGAGAGCAGTACTTC.

The gene calls are TRBV25-1 and TRBJ1-1; D uncertain. The CDR3 has 14 residues. CDR1 is MGHDK and CDR2 is SYGVNS in the germline V gene. V lost 2 bases and J 2 bases, leaving 9 bases between the germline ends. The CDR3 region has the DNA TGTGCCAGCAGTGAACGCCATTCTAACACTGAAGCTTTCTTT. Its protein product is CASSERHSNTEAFF.

J is TRBJ2-7 and V is TRBV4-1, with 7 bases aligning to TRBD2. Germline assignment: CDR1 MGHRA and CDR2 YSYEKL. The CDR3 spans 15 residues. The V segment lost 4 bases and the J segment 2 bases; nucleotides outside the gene matches: 8. The CDR3 nucleotides read TGCGCCAGCAGCCTAACTAGCGCTCAAACCTACGAGCAGTACTTC. It translates to CASSLTSAQTYEQYF.

The chain has TRBV6-5 and TRBJ2-1; 9 positions match TRBD2. J gave up 1 base and V 1 base, and 2 bases lay outside the gene matches. The CDR3 runs to 16 residues. CDR1 is MNHEY, CDR2 SVGAGI, per germline. The CDR3 loop is CASSYFAGGSYNEQFF. In DNA form, the CDR3 reads TGTGCCAGCAGTTACTTTGCGGGAGGGTCCTACAATGAGCAGTTCTTC.

This chain's CDR3 is CASSQVLRGNTEAFF. CDR3 nucleotides: TGCGCCAGCAGCCAAGTGCTTAGAGGGAACACTGAAGCTTTCTTT. The genes are TRBV4-1 and TRBJ1-1; D call uncertain. Germline V CDR1 and CDR2: MGHRA, YSYEKL. This CDR3 contains 15 residues. With 1 base removed from V and 1 base from J, the gap between germline ends came to 10 bases.

The chain links TRBV28 to TRBJ2-2; TRBD2 aligns across 16 bases. V lost 5 bases and J lost 7; bases outside the gene matches: 16. Germline V gene lookup returns CDR1 MDHEN and CDR2 SYDVKM. This CDR3 region has 20 residues. The CDR3 DNA reads as TGTGCCAGCAGTAGTAACTCCGGGACTAGCGGGAGGGCCGCGAACGGGGAGCTGTTTTTT. Protein: CASSSNSGTSGRAANGELFF.

The rearrangement uses TRBV4-1 and TRBJ1-2; D remains ambiguous. The CDR3 is 13 amino acids. V was clipped by 0 bases and J by 8 bases, with 10 bases between them. The germline V gene has CDR1 MGHRA and CDR2 YSYEKL. The CDR3 coding sequence is TGCGCCAGCAGCCAAGAGGCTGAGCGCGGCTACACCTTC. It codes for CASSQEAERGYTF.

This chain uses TRBV27 with TRBJ1-1; D gene uncertain. The CDR3 contains 15 residues. Germline CDR1 and CDR2: MNHEY and SMNVEV (reference sequence). The V gene lost 4 bases and the J gene lost 1 base, with 13 bases spanning the gap. The CDR3 reads CASSSLHLQNTEAFF. The CDR3 region has the DNA TGTGCCAGCAGTTCCCTACACCTACAGAACACTGAAGCTTTCTTT.

DNA of the CDR3: TGCAGTGCTCAGGGGCTATTTGTCGGGGAGCTGTTTTTT. Protein sequence: CSAQGLFVGELFF. The chain recombines TRBV20-1 with TRBJ2-2, with D perhaps matching TRBD1 (6 bases). Trimming took off 5 bases at V and 7 bases at J, with 14 bases between the two ends. Germline assignment: CDR1 DFQATT and CDR2 SNEGSKA (reference sequence). The CDR3 length is 13 residues.

This chain connects TRBV6-2 or TRBV6-3 to TRBJ1-1, with TRBD1 matching over 12 bases. V was pared by 7 bases and J by 3 bases, with 9 bases of the junction left unmatched. Looked up from germline, CDR1 is MNHEY and CDR2 is SVGEGT. This CDR3 comprises 16 residues. CDR3 residues: CASTLRDRGLYTEAFF. The CDR3 coding sequence is TGTGCCAGCACCCTCCGGGACAGGGGGCTCTACACTGAAGCTTTCTTT.

J is TRBJ1-2 and V is TRBV27, with D perhaps matching TRBD1 (5 bases). This CDR3 region has 14 residues. The germline V and J ends were trimmed by 4 bases and 8 bases, with 17 bases remaining between them. Per the germline V gene, CDR1 is MNHEY and CDR2 is SMNVEV (reference sequence). Here the CDR3 reads CASSSGTGRGGYTF. CDR3 coding DNA: TGTGCCAGCAGTTCGGGGACCGGACGGGGAGGCTACACCTTC.

In nucleotides, the CDR3 is TGTGCCAGAAGCTTTGTCCGGGACAGTAGCAATCAGCCCCAGCATTTT. Amino acid sequence: CARSFVRDSSNQPQHF. This rearrangement joins TRBV5-3 to TRBJ1-5; 7 bases match TRBD1. Being an ORF, TRBV5-3 has a function that is uncertain. V trimming: 2 bases; J trimming: 0 bases; junction bases outside the gene matches: 5. The CDR3 has 16 residues.

J is TRBJ2-7 and V is TRBV28; 10 bases agree with TRBD2. There are 14 residues in the CDR3. Germline lookup yields CDR1 MDHEN and CDR2 SYDVKM. The junction had 1 base not matched to a gene; V was cut back by 2 bases and J by 3 bases. This chain's CDR3 is CASSLEREGYEQYF. CDR3 in DNA: TGTGCCAGCAGTTTAGAGCGGGAGGGCTACGAGCAGTACTTC.

The chain carries TRBV7-9 and TRBJ2-6; maybe TRBD2 (6 bases). The germline V gene encodes CDR1 SEHNR and CDR2 FQNEAQ (reference sequence). This CDR3 contains 18 residues. V was pared by 3 bases and J by 0 bases, with 15 bases between. In DNA form, the CDR3 reads TGTGCCAGCAGCTTCGTCCGGGACTCATCCTCTGGGGCCAACGTCCTGACTTTC. Translation: CASSFVRDSSSGANVLTF.

The chain recombines TRBV11-3 with TRBJ2-4; 9 bases map to TRBD1. V trimming: 4 bases; J trimming: 4 bases; junction bases outside the gene matches: 8. CDR3 length: 16 residues. CDR1 SGHNT and CDR2 YENEEA come from the germline V gene. CDR3: CASSSYYGTGKNIQYF. The CDR3 region has the DNA TGTGCCAGCAGCTCTTACTACGGGACAGGGAAAAACATTCAGTACTTC.

The chain links TRBV10-3 to TRBJ1-1; no clear D. CDR1 is ENHRY and CDR2 is SYGVKD in the germline V gene. The CDR3 sequence is 18 residues long. Trimming stripped 0 bases from V and 1 base from J, with 18 bases between. CDR3 sequence: CAISESGIMEQTNTEAFF. As DNA, the CDR3 is TGTGCCATCAGTGAGTCCGGTATTATGGAACAAACGAACACTGAAGCTTTCTTT.

The rearrangement uses TRBV7-9 and TRBJ2-2; D not certain. Deletions cut 3 bases from V and 3 bases from J, with 5 bases between. The CDR3 sequence is 13 residues long. The germline V gene encodes CDR1 SEHNR and CDR2 FQNEAQ (reference sequence). In DNA, the CDR3 is TGTGCCAGCAGCTTTTTGTACACCGGGGAGCTGTTTTTT. Protein sequence: CASSFLYTGELFF.

The J gene is TRBJ2-3, the V gene TRBV11-2; 8 bases fit TRBD2. Germline CDR1 is SGHAT and CDR2 is FQNNGV. J gave up 0 bases and V 0 bases, and 11 bases lay outside the gene matches. The CDR3 loop spans 19 amino acids. The CDR3 bases are TGTGCCAGCAGCTTAGATCAATCTGCGGGAGGCCTTAGCACAGATACGCAGTATTTT. Its protein is CASSLDQSAGGLSTDTQYF. The full variable domain, its missing parts supplied by reference TRBV11-2 and TRBJ2-3, is EAGVAQSPRYKIIEKRQSVAFWCNPISGHATLYWYQQILGQGPKLLIQFQNNGVVDDSQLPKDRFSAERLKGVDSTLKIQPAKLEDSAVYLCASSLDQSAGGLSTDTQYFGPGTRLTVL.